Included here is one T cell receptor (beta chain) sequence, with context. The CDR3 has 13 amino acids. Trimming shortened V by 5 bases and J by 4 bases, and 9 bases separated the two germline ends. From germline, CDR1 is MDHEN and CDR2 SYDVKM. This entry is derived from a study of blood T cell repertoires in COVID-19. The repertoire was sequenced with immunoSEQ multiplex PCR; TCRdb's copy has only in-frame clones and lacks some. Among approximately 150,000 clones listed, about 86% were seen once. The sample taken for sequencing was peripheral blood. The receptor comes from a human donor in a cohort sampled during active COVID-19. The genes are TRBV28 and TRBJ1-5, with D maybe TRBD1 (5 bases). The CDR3, as DNA: TGTGCCAGCAGTCTTGGACAAAATCAGCCCCAGCATTTT. This encodes CASSLGQNQPQHF.